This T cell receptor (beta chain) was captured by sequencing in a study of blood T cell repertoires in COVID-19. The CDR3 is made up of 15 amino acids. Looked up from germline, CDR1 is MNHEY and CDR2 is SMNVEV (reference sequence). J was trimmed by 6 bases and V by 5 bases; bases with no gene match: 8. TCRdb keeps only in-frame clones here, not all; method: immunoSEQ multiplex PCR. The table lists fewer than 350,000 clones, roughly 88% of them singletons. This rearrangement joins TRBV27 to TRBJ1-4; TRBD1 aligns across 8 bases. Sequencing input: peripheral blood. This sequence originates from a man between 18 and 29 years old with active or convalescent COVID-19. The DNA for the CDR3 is TGTGCCAGCAGTCAAATGGACAGGGCCCATGAAAAACTGTTTTTT. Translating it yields CASSQMDRAHEKLFF.